The present TCR beta chain was sequenced within a study of blood T cell repertoires in COVID-19. Study-level background: Italy, Spain and the United States were the sources of the convalescent and acute COVID-19 samples. Sources were T cells, B-cell-depleted T cells, or PBMCs; the material itself was cDNA or gDNA.

As originally analysed: Reference gene primer amplification gave estimated nucleated cell counts. Produced via immunoSEQ multiplex PCR; TCRdb's table is partial and in-frame only. The V and J calls and clone size are taken from that table; D and trimming were inferred from the DNA. The repertoire holds over 150,000 clones, with approximately 82% as singletons. Deletions cut 6 bases from V and 0 bases from J, with 3 bases between. Germline V lookup: CDR1 MNHNY, CDR2 SVGAGI (reference sequence). CDR3 length: 11 residues. The sequenced sample consisted of peripheral blood. This receptor was identified in a woman over 75 with active or convalescent COVID-19. V is TRBV6-6 and J is TRBJ2-7, with unresolved D. CDR3 sequence reads: CASSNSYEQYF. The DNA for the CDR3 is TGTGCCAGCAGCAACTCCTACGAGCAGTACTTC.